This T cell receptor (beta chain) comes out of a study of T cells in Graves' hyperthyroidism and ophthalmopathy. Turning to the study itself: The authors collected peripheral blood at initial diagnosis, before any treatment. General observations from the study: Ophthalmopathy was identified by the model a median roughly six months ahead of onset.

Regions amplified from RNA transcripts were the TCR beta CDR3 regions. Using the HTBI primer set, a first-round RT-PCR was run on the TCR CDR3. TCRdb reprocessed the multiplex PCR reads via MiXCR and lists one record per CDR3 protein. The sample consists of about 600,000 distinct CDR3 sequences, roughly a sixth of them appearing once. Trimming removed 5 bases at V and 1 base at J, with 18 bases between. The CDR3 runs to 16 residues. CDR1 is MDHEN and CDR2 is SYDVKM in the germline V gene. This clonotype was observed many times. Its target is not known. Using about 10 ml of fresh peripheral blood, PBMCs were prepared.

The sequencing input was blood. This sequence was found in a woman in her 40s with Graves' ophthalmopathy. The V call is TRBV28, the J call TRBJ2-7, with D tentatively TRBD2 (7 bases). CDR3 DNA: TGTGCCAGCAGTGGGGCGGCGGGGGCGCCATCCTACGAGCAGTACTTC. Translated: CASSGAAGAPSYEQYF.